These 10 T cell receptor beta chains were all obtained from the same sample, sequenced in a study of blood T cells in healthy people across ages. A second 7 to 11 cycle PCR used barcoded and J-beta primers. TCRdb itself ran the 5' RACE reads through MiXCR, one entry per CDR3 protein. The sample contains 1.2 million to 1.5 million distinct CDR3 sequences, around two fifths of which appear only once. Sequencing was done on a sample of blood. These receptors came from a woman between 18 and 29 years old in good health.

The chain links TRBV5-1 to TRBJ1-6; 10 nucleotides agree with TRBD1. The junction had 11 bases not matched to a gene; V was cut back by 4 bases and J by 7 bases. This CDR3 region has 17 residues. The germline V gene encodes CDR1 SGHRS and CDR2 YFSETQ. The CDR3 loop reads CASSLGWTGQGNSPLHF. The CDR3 bases are TGCGCCAGCAGCCTAGGTTGGACGGGACAGGGGAATTCACCCCTCCACTTT.

This rearrangement joins TRBV5-5 to TRBJ2-1; no clear D gene. The CDR3 loop spans 15 amino acids. The V gene lost 4 bases and the J gene lost 0 bases, with 11 bases spanning the gap. Looked up from germline, CDR1 is SGHKS and CDR2 is YYEKEE (reference sequence). The chain's CDR3 is CASSQRSSSYNEQFF. The CDR3 nucleotides are TGTGCCAGCAGCCAGAGGTCTAGCTCCTACAATGAGCAGTTCTTC.

The chain employs TRBV10-3 and TRBJ2-3; 10 nucleotides agree with TRBD2. The V segment lost 3 bases and the J segment 8 bases; nucleotides outside the gene matches: 11. Germline lookup yields CDR1 ENHRY and CDR2 SYGVKD. This CDR3 region has 16 residues. The CDR3 DNA is TGTGCCATCAGTGATGGTAGCGGGAGGTCGATCGGTACGCAGTATTTT. Translated, it gives CAISDGSGRSIGTQYF.

V usage is TRBV5-6 and J usage is TRBJ2-5; 10 bases agree with TRBD1. The J call is doubtful: the DNA matches TRBJ2-7 better. The CDR3 is 15 amino acids. Germline CDR1 SGHDT, CDR2 YYEEEE. In DNA, the CDR3 is TGTGCCACCAACGGAGGGACAGGGGCCATCTACGAGCAGTACTTC. Translation: CATNGGTGAIYEQYF.

The chain recombines TRBV9 with TRBJ2-7, with 8 positions matching TRBD2. In germline, CDR1 is SGDLS, CDR2 YYNGEE. V shed 0 bases, J shed 7 bases, and the junction held 12 bases outside the gene matches. The CDR3 sequence is 16 residues long. Written as DNA, the CDR3 is TGTGCCAGCAGCGTAGATGCGGGGGGCGAGTACAATGAGCAGTACTTC. This sequence encodes CASSVDAGGEYNEQYF. Using reference TRBV9 and TRBJ2-7 for the parts outside the CDR3, the full variable domain is DSGVTQTPKHLITATGQRVTLRCSPRSGDLSVYWYQQSLDQGLQFLIQYYNGEERAKGNILERFSAQQFPDLHSELNLSSLELGDSALYFCASSVDAGGEYNEQYFGPGTRLTVT.

The chain combines TRBV5-1 with TRBJ1-1; no clear D. Germline V gives CDR1 SGHRS, CDR2 YFSETQ. The CDR3 consists of 15 residues. Between the trimmed V and J ends, which lost 0 bases and 0 bases, there was a span of 9 bases. Here the CDR3 DNA reads TGCGCCAGCAGCTTGGGCGGGGAAATGAACACTGAAGCTTTCTTT. Its translation: CASSLGGEMNTEAFF.

This clonotype came up once. The chain joins TRBV7-9 to TRBJ1-6; D unclear. Per germline, CDR1 SEHNR and CDR2 FQNEAQ (reference sequence). The germline V and J ends were trimmed by 5 bases and 10 bases, with 15 bases remaining between them. This CDR3 spans 14 amino acids. In DNA, the CDR3 is TGTGCCAGCAGCCCACAGACCCTAACATCACCCCTCCACTTT. Amino acids: CASSPQTLTSPLHF.

This clonotype was detected many times. Being one base from a much bigger clone, this may be a read error. The chain is built from TRBV5-1 and TRBJ2-5, with D possibly being TRBD1 or TRBD2 (5 bases each). This CDR3 comprises 15 residues. Between the trimmed V and J ends, which lost 4 bases and 5 bases, there was a span of 18 bases. Per germline, CDR1 SGHRS and CDR2 YFSETQ. CDR3 in amino acids: CASSEGGTGGETQYF. CDR3 DNA sequence: TGCGCCAGCAGCGAAGGCGGCACAGGCGGGGAGACCCAGTACTTC.

The CDR3 loop reads CASSFSTTGYGTNGYTF. CDR3 DNA sequence: TGTGCCAGCAGCTTTTCCACTACAGGGTATGGTACAAATGGCTACACCTTC. The chain is built from TRBV11-2 and TRBJ1-2; weak D call: TRBD1 (6 bases). From germline, CDR1 is SGHAT and CDR2 FQNNGV. The length of the CDR3 is 17 residues. The ends were cut back, 3 bases at V and 6 bases at J, with 23 bases in the middle.

J is TRBJ1-6 and V is TRBV30; no clear D gene. Germline assignment: CDR1 GTSNPN and CDR2 SVGIG (reference sequence). V shed 4 bases and J shed 10 bases, with 14 bases lying between them. The CDR3 runs to 13 residues. This chain's CDR3 is CAWNGRSGSPLHF. DNA for the CDR3: TGTGCCTGGAATGGGAGGTCTGGGTCACCCCTCCACTTT.